The TCR beta chain under discussion was sequenced for a study of blood T cell repertoires in COVID-19. The wider study: Donors in the United States, Italy and Spain gave samples during acute or convalescent COVID-19.

V lost 5 bases and J 0 bases, leaving 2 bases between the germline ends. In germline, CDR1 is SGHTA, CDR2 FQGNSA. The CDR3 length is 12 residues. TCRdb's copy holds only in-frame clones and misses some; the assay was immunoSEQ multiplex PCR. The table records 240,000 or so clones, 85% to 90% of them present only once. The chain links TRBV7-2 to TRBJ2-1, with D unclear. Sequencing input: peripheral blood. This sequence was found in a woman aged 70 to 79 with active or convalescent COVID-19. Here the CDR3 reads CASSLSYNEQFF. In DNA, the CDR3 is TGTGCCAGCAGCCTCTCCTACAATGAGCAGTTCTTC.